The T cell receptor (beta chain) described here comes from a study of shared clonotypes between healthy human individuals. As regards this clone: Its specificity is not known.

Method: immunoSEQ multiplex PCR; TCRdb's copy keeps in-frame clones and lacks some. Of around 510,000 clones detected, 90% to 96% appear once; the ten largest clones hold about 0.059%. Germline CDR1 is MGHRA and CDR2 is YSYEKL. With V trimmed by 3 bases and J by 4 bases, 4 bases remained unmatched. CDR3 length: 15 residues. General study points: Naive subsets, compared against memory subsets, generally had larger estimated richness values.

The receptor was derived from a woman in her 30s in good health. The gene calls are TRBV4-1 and TRBJ2-7, with 12 nucleotides matching TRBD2. The specimen sequenced was naive CD4+ T cells sorted from blood. Subset denoted: CD45RA+ positively selected. The CDR3 protein is CASSQETSGSYEQYF. CDR3 coding DNA: TGCGCCAGCAGCCAGGAGACTAGCGGGAGTTACGAGCAGTACTTC.